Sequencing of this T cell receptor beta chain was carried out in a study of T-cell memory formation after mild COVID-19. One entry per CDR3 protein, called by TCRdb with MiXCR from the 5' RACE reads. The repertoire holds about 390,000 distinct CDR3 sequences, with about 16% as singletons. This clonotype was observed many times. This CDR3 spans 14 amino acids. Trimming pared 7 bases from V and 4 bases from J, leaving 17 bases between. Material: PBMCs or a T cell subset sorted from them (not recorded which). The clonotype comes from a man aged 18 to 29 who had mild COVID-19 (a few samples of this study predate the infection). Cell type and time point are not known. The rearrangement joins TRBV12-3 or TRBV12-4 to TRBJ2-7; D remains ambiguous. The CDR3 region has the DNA TGTGCCAGCACCGATCCATACTATTTTTACGAGCAGTACTTC. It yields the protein CASTDPYYFYEQYF.